Each of the 23 T cell receptor beta chains below was sequenced from the same sample in a study of molecular identifiers for immune sequencing clone quantification. TCRdb called the PCR reads again in MiXCR, with one record for every CDR3 protein. The sample yields more than 450,000 distinct CDR3 sequences, roughly 23% seen once. The sequenced sample consisted of naive CD8+ T cells from blood, with Jurkat cell RNA spiked in. As to subset: FACS-sorted CD8+CD4-CCR7+CD45RA+ naive T cells. The receptors come from a human donor in good health. Some libraries in this study had Jurkat cell RNA spiked in.

This clonotype was observed at least ten times. This chain links TRBV28 with TRBJ2-3; 7 positions match TRBD1. V shed 4 bases and J 3 bases; nucleotides not matched to a gene: 10. This CDR3 is built from 16 residues. CDR1 and CDR2 from the germline V gene are MDHEN and SYDVKM. CDR3 DNA: TGTGCCAGCAGTTCTAACTTAATGACAGGGACAGATACGCAGTATTTT. The encoded protein is CASSSNLMTGTDTQYF.

A few counts support this clonotype. This sequence joins TRBV19 and TRBJ2-5; TRBD2 matches 12 bases. The CDR3 runs 16 residues. J was trimmed by 5 bases and V by 5 bases; bases with no gene match: 9. The germline V gene encodes CDR1 LNHDA and CDR2 SQIVND (reference sequence). CDR3 amino acids: CASSPLGTSGLETQYF. CDR3 DNA: TGTGCCAGTAGTCCCCTCGGGACTAGCGGGCTGGAGACCCAGTACTTC.

This clonotype was counted a few times. V and J are TRBV27 and TRBJ2-7; D ambiguous. Germline V CDR1 and CDR2: MNHEY, SMNVEV (reference sequence). The V and J ends lost 9 bases and 0 bases respectively, with 18 bases between them. The CDR3 runs to 15 residues. The CDR3, as DNA: TGTGCCAGTGCTTCAACCTCGAAAAGCTCCTACGAGCAGTACTTC. Protein: CASASTSKSSYEQYF.

This clonotype was counted many times. The chain joins TRBV7-9 to TRBJ2-5; D might be TRBD2 (6 bases). The CDR3 is made up of 17 amino acids. Germline lookup yields CDR1 SEHNR and CDR2 FQNEAQ (reference sequence). Trimming took 3 bases from V and 1 from J, leaving 18 bases between them. CDR3 amino acids: CASSFFRSGVFQETQYF. CDR3 coding DNA: TGTGCCAGCAGCTTCTTCCGTAGCGGAGTATTCCAAGAGACCCAGTACTTC.

This clonotype appeared many times. The rearrangement joins TRBV14 to TRBJ2-6, with TRBD1 matching 10 bases. V gave up 4 bases and J gave up 0 bases; unmatched junction bases: 12. Germline V gives CDR1 SGHDN, CDR2 FVKESK. The CDR3 runs 20 residues. CDR3 amino acids: CASSRPPGTGAFSGANVLTF. For the CDR3, the DNA is TGTGCCAGCAGCCGACCTCCTGGGACAGGGGCGTTCTCTGGGGCCAACGTCCTGACTTTC.

This clonotype was recorded a few times. The genes are TRBV14 and TRBJ2-3; D not resolved. Per the germline V gene, CDR1 is SGHDN and CDR2 is FVKESK. This CDR3 spans 16 amino acids. The V end lost 0 bases, the J end lost 0 bases, and 10 bases lay between the germline ends. The CDR3 region is CASSQEEAPSTDTQYF. The CDR3 DNA reads TGTGCCAGCAGCCAAGAGGAAGCTCCTAGCACAGATACGCAGTATTTT.

This clonotype showed up many times. The rearrangement uses TRBV30 and TRBJ1-1; 8 bases line up with TRBD1. The germline V gene has CDR1 GTSNPN and CDR2 SVGIG (reference sequence). V shed 3 bases, J shed 5 bases, and the junction held 11 bases outside the gene matches. The CDR3 is made up of 15 amino acids. CDR3 in amino acids: CAWSELPGGSTEAFF. The CDR3, as DNA: TGTGCCTGGAGCGAACTCCCAGGGGGCTCGACTGAAGCTTTCTTT.

Of note for this clonotype: This may come from a read error, since a much larger clone is one base off. Here the CDR3 omits its conserved ending phenylalanine or tryptophan, so a read error is the likely source. CDR3 in amino acids: CASSYPDRAEAFL. The CDR3 nucleotides are TGTGCCAGCAGTTACCCGGACAGGGCAGAAGCTTTCCTT. V gene TRBV6-2 or TRBV6-3 combines with J gene TRBJ1-1, with TRBD1 matching over 8 bases. CDR3 length equals 13 residues. Per germline, CDR1 MNHEY and CDR2 SVGEGT. V gave up 2 bases and J gave up 8 bases; unmatched junction bases: 4.

The chain combines TRBV28 with TRBJ2-7, with D possibly matching TRBD1 (5 bases). V was trimmed by 8 bases and J by 0 bases, leaving 17 bases between them. The CDR3 is made up of 15 amino acids. The germline V gene has CDR1 MDHEN and CDR2 SYDVKM. CDR3 region: CASGWRQYSSYEQYF. The CDR3 DNA reads TGTGCCAGCGGTTGGCGACAGTATAGCTCCTACGAGCAGTACTTC.

For this clonotype: This sequence may be a read error, since a much larger clone differs from it by one base. The gene calls are TRBV7-9 and TRBJ2-5; D unresolved. From germline, CDR1 is SEHNR and CDR2 FQNEAQ (reference sequence). CDR3 size: 14 residues. CDR3 DNA: TGTGCCAGCAGCTCCCAGGAGTACCAAGAGACCCAGTGCTTC. It yields the protein CASSSQEYQETQCF.

This clonotype came up many times. The V and J genes are TRBV19 and TRBJ2-2, with TRBD1 identical over 8 bases. CDR1 is LNHDA and CDR2 is SQIVND in the germline V gene (reference sequence). The V and J ends lost 10 bases and 4 bases, in that order; junction bases with no gene match: 5. The CDR3 spans 13 residues. The CDR3 DNA follows: TGTGCCATTGGGACAGGAGTCACCGGGGAGCTGTTTTTT. This encodes CAIGTGVTGELFF.

This clonotype came up many times. V and J are TRBV28 and TRBJ2-7; D is possibly TRBD2 (5 bases). Germline V lookup: CDR1 MDHEN, CDR2 SYDVKM. Trimming stripped 3 bases from V and 0 bases from J, with 9 bases between. This CDR3 has 14 residues. This CDR3 is CASSFFRDSYEQYF. The CDR3 DNA sequence: TGTGCCAGCAGTTTCTTCCGGGACTCCTACGAGCAGTACTTC.

This clonotype was recorded at least ten times. V gene TRBV7-9 combines with J gene TRBJ2-3; TRBD1 might be the D (6 bases). Between the trimmed V and J ends, which lost 6 bases and 4 bases, there was a span of 20 bases. The CDR3 sequence is 16 residues long. Germline lookup yields CDR1 SEHNR and CDR2 FQNEAQ (reference sequence). The chain's CDR3 is CASRPGVPLYADTQYF. The CDR3 nucleotides are TGTGCCAGCAGACCAGGGGTTCCCCTTTACGCAGATACGCAGTATTTT.

There are a few counts of this clonotype. The chain carries TRBV30 and TRBJ2-7; D call uncertain. The CDR3 has 12 amino acids. Germline loops: CDR1 GTSNPN, CDR2 SVGIG (reference sequence). V lost 4 bases, J lost 6 bases, and 13 bases lay in between. The CDR3 protein is CAWKTSIREQYF. The CDR3 nucleotides read TGTGCCTGGAAAACCTCTATCCGCGAGCAGTACTTC.

The chain is built from TRBV6-2 or TRBV6-3 and TRBJ2-5, with 14 bases identical to TRBD2. J was trimmed by 5 bases and V by 2 bases; bases with no gene match: 10. The CDR3 has 18 residues. From germline, CDR1 is MNHEY and CDR2 SVGEGT. The DNA of the CDR3 is TGTGCCAGCAGTTACCCTCCAGCGGGACTAGCGGGAGTTGAGACCCAGTACTTC. Its translation is CASSYPPAGLAGVETQYF.

This clonotype was seen more than once but under ten times. The rearrangement links TRBV13 to TRBJ2-1, with a weak D call TRBD1 (6 bases). This CDR3 region has 12 residues. Trimming pared 5 bases from V and 15 bases from J, leaving 17 bases between. The germline V gene encodes CDR1 PRHDT and CDR2 FYEKMQ (reference sequence). For the CDR3, the DNA is TGTGCCAGCAGCCTCGGAGACTCCAGGGGGTTCTTC. Its translation: CASSLGDSRGFF.

The CDR3: CASSFQGSEQYF. The CDR3 coding sequence is TGTGCCAGTAGTTTCCAGGGAAGCGAGCAGTACTTC. The V gene is TRBV19, the J gene TRBJ2-7, with D possibly being TRBD1 (5 bases). V lost 5 bases and J lost 6, with 11 bases in between. CDR1 is LNHDA, CDR2 SQIVND, per germline (reference sequence). This CDR3 has 12 residues.

There are many counts of this clonotype. J is TRBJ2-3 and V is TRBV19; maybe TRBD2 (7 bases). The CDR3 loop spans 16 amino acids. Per the germline V gene, CDR1 is LNHDA and CDR2 is SQIVND (reference sequence). V gave up 1 base and J gave up 5 bases, with 16 bases separating them. The CDR3 sequence is CASSIGARGQEDTQYF. The CDR3, as DNA: TGTGCCAGTAGTATAGGAGCGCGGGGGCAGGAAGATACGCAGTATTTT.

This clonotype was seen repeatedly, ten times or more. The V and J genes are TRBV9 and TRBJ1-1, with TRBD1 matching 9 bases. CDR3 length: 17 residues. V lost 3 bases, J lost 4 bases, and 13 bases stayed unmatched. Per germline, CDR1 SGDLS and CDR2 YYNGEE. The CDR3 loop reads CASSARGIGTGFTEAFF. The CDR3 nucleotides read TGTGCCAGCAGCGCGCGGGGAATCGGGACAGGGTTCACTGAAGCTTTCTTT.

This clonotype appeared a few times. The chain employs TRBV9 and TRBJ2-1; maybe TRBD2 (5 bases). The V end lost 3 bases, the J end lost 12 bases, and 10 bases lay between the germline ends. Germline V CDR1 and CDR2: SGDLS, YYNGEE. The CDR3 is 11 amino acids. The CDR3 nucleotides are TGTGCCAGCAGCGATCCAGGAGGGCAGTTCTTC. It codes for CASSDPGGQFF.

This clonotype was counted only a few times. A single base separates this from a much larger clone, so it may be a read error. The chain combines TRBV7-2 with TRBJ2-1, with TRBD1 matching over 9 bases. The CDR3 has 18 residues. Germline CDR1 and CDR2: SGHTA and FQGNSA. CDR3 amino acids: CASSSHISGTGFMNGQFF. As DNA, the CDR3 is TGTGCCAGCAGCTCACATATATCCGGGACAGGGTTTATGAATGGGCAGTTCTTC.

This clonotype was seen at least ten times. This chain joins TRBV12-3 or TRBV12-4 and TRBJ1-5; 10 nucleotides line up with TRBD1. V lost 5 bases, J lost 5 bases, and 9 bases stayed unmatched. The CDR3 has 16 amino acids. The CDR3 here is CASSKWGQGLDQPQHF. The CDR3 coding sequence is TGTGCCAGCAGTAAGTGGGGACAGGGGTTGGATCAGCCCCAGCATTTT.

Remarks on this clonotype: This could be a read error, since a much larger clone is one nucleotide away. V is TRBV28 and J is TRBJ1-4; D not certain. Germline V gives CDR1 MDHEN, CDR2 SYDVKM. The CDR3 is 14 amino acids. The CDR3 DNA follows: TGTGTCAGCAGTCCCGGTATGAAAACCGAAAAACTGTTTTTT. It translates to CVSSPGMKTEKLFF.